This TCR beta chain came from a study of tumor-infiltrating lymphocytes in localized non-small cell lung cancer. Study-level points and caveats: Immunotypes IM1 and IM2 had similar TCR-derived T-cell fractions. Different pieces of the same tissue were used for each assay.

This clone has just a few counts. Its target is not known. The CDR3 contains 13 residues. With 3 bases removed from V and 2 bases from J, the gap between germline ends came to 7 bases. Per the germline V gene, CDR1 is KGHSH and CDR2 is LQKENI. Repertoires were generated with immunoSEQ multiplex PCR, while TCRdb's copy carries only in-frame clones and drops some. The repertoire holds about 24,000 clones, with 60% to 75% as singletons. This receptor was obtained from a human donor with non-small cell lung cancer. Sequenced input: lung tumor tissue. The rearrangement links TRBV18 to TRBJ1-1, with D possibly matching TRBD1 (5 bases). The CDR3 coding sequence is TGTGCCAGCTCACCGGGGACTAACACTGAAGCTTTCTTT. Its translation is CASSPGTNTEAFF. Drawing the rest from reference TRBV18 and TRBJ1-1, the complete variable domain is NAGVMQNPRHLVRRRGQEARLRCSPMKGHSHVYWYRQLPEEGLKFMVYLQKENIIDESGMPKERFSAEFPKEGPSILRIQQVVRGDSAAYFCASSPGTNTEAFFGQGTRLTVV.